This TCR beta chain derives from a study of cytomegalovirus exposure and HLA in healthy donors. Study as a whole: Sequencing of 180 million or so T cells in an earlier analysis found 95 million to 120 million unique TCR beta sequences.

Germline V gene sequence: CDR1 MNHEY, CDR2 SVGAGI. The CDR3 contains 12 residues. V lost 5 bases and J lost 4, with 8 bases in between. Donors likely had unrecorded immune exposures despite being nominally healthy when sampled. Study-wide points: Later on, an analysis tied 15,000 to 20,000 TCR beta sequences to HLA alleles at 0.05 false discovery rate. In terms of immune exposure information, only CMV serostatus was available.

Regarding this clone: As yet, its antigen is unknown.

Primers included in the PCR were 60 Vbeta and 13 Jbeta primers. Clones were read by immunoSEQ multiplex PCR, and TCRdb kept only the in-frame ones, dropping some. The table records around 90,000 clones, approximately 72% of them present only once. This chain connects TRBV6-5 to TRBJ1-2; D is possibly TRBD1 (6 bases). The TCR sequence derives from a woman in her thirties or forties in good health and CMV-seronegative. Sequenced material: PBMCs. The CDR3, as DNA: TGTGCCAGCAGTCAGGGGCCCTATGGCTACACCTTC. As protein: CASSQGPYGYTF.